A selection of T cell receptor beta chains follows, all from one sample in a study of human T cells and chemical hapten exposure. TCRdb itself ran the RACE reads through MiXCR, one entry per CDR3 protein. The data hold 150,000 to 200,000 distinct CDR3 sequences, with about a fifth observed a single time. The specimen was whole blood, collected in connection with sensitization to the hapten diphenylcyclopropenone (DPC). These TCRs come from a woman between 45 and 60 years old with alopecia areata. Some clones in this sample may be carry-over from other donors' samples. Both conserved end residues are part of each CDR3. Fields, in order: D gene, clone size, V gene, J gene, CDR3 protein, CDR3 DNA. A D gene is named only where the DNA matches it firmly. Part of the rows lack a size; the others show once, few, many or a class for expanded clones.

.,.,TRBV29-1,TRBJ2-1,CSVDVGWDEQFF,TGCAGCGTTGATGTGGGGTGGGATGAGCAGTTCTTC
.,.,TRBV10-3,TRBJ1-5,CATRTGVNQPQHF,TGTGCCACCCGTACCGGGGTTAATCAGCCCCAGCATTTT
TRBD1,few,TRBV20-1,TRBJ1-5,CSAFSGQGYQPQHF,TGCAGTGCCTTCTCGGGACAGGGGTATCAGCCCCAGCATTTT
.,.,TRBV6-5,TRBJ1-1,CASSYSGWVLF,TGTGCCAGCAGTTACTCGGGCTGGGTCCTATTT
TRBD1,.,TRBV6-1,TRBJ1-5,CASSVGTDQPQHF,TGTGCCAGCAGTGTTGGGACAGATCAGCCCCAGCATTTT
TRBD2,.,TRBV10-3,TRBJ2-2,CAIGGLAGGDTGELFF,TGTGCCATCGGGGGACTAGCGGGAGGCGACACCGGGGAGCTGTTTTTT
TRBD1,many,TRBV18,TRBJ1-5,CASSPPGQANQPQHF,TGTGCCAGCTCACCCCCGGGACAGGCCAATCAGCCCCAGCATTTT
.,many,TRBV7-2,TRBJ2-1,CASSQDHYNEQFF,TGTGCCAGCAGCCAGGACCATTACAATGAGCAGTTCTTC
TRBD2,.,TRBV5-1,TRBJ2-1,CASSYLFSGTHPSSYNEQFF,TGCGCCAGCAGCTACTTATTTAGCGGGACCCACCCGAGCTCCTACAATGAGCAGTTCTTC
TRBD2,few,TRBV11-3,TRBJ2-1,CASSQASGNEQFF,TGTGCCAGCAGCCAAGCTAGCGGGAATGAGCAGTTCTTC
.,many,TRBV5-5,TRBJ1-1,CASSATGSNTEAFF,TGTGCCAGCAGCGCTACAGGGTCGAACACTGAAGCTTTCTTT
.,.,TRBV27,TRBJ1-6,CASSLASLNSPLHF,TGTGCCAGCAGTTTAGCGAGCCTCAATTCACCCCTCCACTTT
.,.,TRBV5-1,TRBJ2-4,CASSLGTKAKNIQYF,TGCGCCAGCAGCTTGGGGACAAAAGCCAAAAACATTCAGTACTTC
.,few,TRBV11-2,TRBJ2-2,CASSFHRDSTNTGELFF,TGTGCCAGCAGCTTTCACCGGGACTCCACGAACACCGGGGAGCTGTTTTTT
.,.,TRBV7-2,TRBJ2-1,CASSLEGQGYNEQFF,TGTGCCAGCAGCTTAGAGGGTCAGGGCTACAATGAGCAGTTCTTC
.,.,TRBV2,TRBJ1-1,CASSEIEAGSTEAFF,TGTGCCAGCAGTGAGATTGAGGCGGGGAGCACTGAAGCTTTCTTT
TRBD2,.,TRBV20-1,TRBJ2-3,CSASDYSGRVGDTQYF,TGCAGTGCTTCAGACTATAGCGGGAGGGTTGGAGATACGCAGTATTTT